This T cell receptor beta chain was retrieved from a study of CD8 T cells in Susac syndrome. CDR3 size: 13 residues. The V gene lost 3 bases and the J gene lost 6 bases, with 11 bases spanning the gap. Germline V lookup: CDR1 DFQATT, CDR2 SNEGSKA (reference sequence). After extraction with the RNeasy kit, roughly 0.45 to 1 ug of the RNA was reverse transcribed using random hexamers. TCRdb processed the immunoSEQ multiplex PCR reads anew with MiXCR; each CDR3 protein has one entry. The sample holds under 70,000 distinct CDR3 sequences; 95% are singletons and the top ten take 0.75%. The rearrangement links TRBV20-1 to TRBJ1-4; D gene uncertain. Sequencing was carried out using CD8+ T cells from PBMCs. The sequence was collected from a human donor with Susac syndrome. The CDR3 loop is CSASWSLYEKLFF. The CDR3 region has the DNA TGCAGTGCTAGTTGGAGCTTATATGAAAAACTGTTTTTT.